This TCR beta chain was recorded in a study of OX40 agonist ivuxolimab in advanced cancers. Study-level information: Ivuxolimab, an agonist antibody against OX40 (CD134), was given to patients. Patients were treated with intravenous ivuxolimab, dosed at 0.01 to 10 mg/kg and infused every 2 weeks. Three individuals attained partial responses, comprising one hepatocellular carcinoma case and two cutaneous melanoma cases.

The germline V gene has CDR1 SGHAT and CDR2 FQNNGV. This CDR3 is built from 15 residues. V shed 1 base and J shed 2 bases, with 10 bases lying between them. Profiling relied on immunoSEQ multiplex PCR, and the TCRdb table lists in-frame clones only, not all of them. This table holds tens of thousands of clones, around nine tenths found once. Blood specimens came from baseline, cycle 4 day 1, and cycle 7 day 1. This sequence joins TRBV11-2 and TRBJ2-3; TRBD1 or TRBD2 may be the D gene (5 bases each). Material: CD4+ or CD8+ T cells sorted from blood, obtained in a trial of the OX40 agonist ivuxolimab. The TCR sequence derives from an adult with an advanced solid tumor such as melanoma, head and neck, liver or kidney cancer. The CDR3: CASSLAPGPTDTQYF. CDR3 DNA: TGTGCCAGCAGCTTAGCCCCGGGACCCACAGATACGCAGTATTTT.